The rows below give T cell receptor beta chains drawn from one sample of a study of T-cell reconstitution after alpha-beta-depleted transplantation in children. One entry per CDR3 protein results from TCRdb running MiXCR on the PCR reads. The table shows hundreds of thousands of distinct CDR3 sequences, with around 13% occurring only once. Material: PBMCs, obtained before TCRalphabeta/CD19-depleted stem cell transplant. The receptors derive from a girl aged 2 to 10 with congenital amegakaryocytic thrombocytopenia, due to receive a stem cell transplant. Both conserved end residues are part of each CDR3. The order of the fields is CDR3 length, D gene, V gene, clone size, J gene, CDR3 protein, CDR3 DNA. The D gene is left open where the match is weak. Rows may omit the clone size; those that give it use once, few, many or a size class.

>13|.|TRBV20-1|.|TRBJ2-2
CSAMPVLTGELFF
TGCAGTGCTATGCCGGTGCTTACCGGGGAGCTGTTTTTT
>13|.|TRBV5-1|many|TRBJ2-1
CASSLGSSHEQFF
TGCGCCAGCAGCTTGGGTAGTTCCCATGAGCAGTTCTTC
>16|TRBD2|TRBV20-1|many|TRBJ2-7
CSASGASTSLIHEQYF
TGCAGTGCTTCGGGAGCATCGACTAGCTTGATCCACGAGCAGTACTTC
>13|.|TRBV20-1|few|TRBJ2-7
CSAPRESGSEQYF
TGCAGTGCCCCCCGGGAGTCGGGGTCCGAGCAGTACTTC
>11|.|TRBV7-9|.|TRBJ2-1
CASRTFNKQFF
TGTGCCAGCAGGACGTTCAATAAGCAGTTCTTC
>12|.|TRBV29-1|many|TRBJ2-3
CSVVLRTDTQYF
TGCAGCGTGGTACTCCGCACAGATACGCAGTATTTT
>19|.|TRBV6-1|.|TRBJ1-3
CASSRTGGWRSFAGNTIYF
TGTGCCAGCAGTCGTACGGGGGGATGGCGGTCCTTCGCTGGAAACACCATATATTTT
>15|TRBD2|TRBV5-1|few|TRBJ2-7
CASSQTSGQAYEQYF
TGCGCCAGCAGCCAGACTAGCGGACAAGCCTACGAGCAGTACTTC
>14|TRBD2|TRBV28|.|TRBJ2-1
CATKGTSETNEQFF
TGTGCCACCAAGGGGACTAGCGAAACCAATGAGCAGTTCTTC
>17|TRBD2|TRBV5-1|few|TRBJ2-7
CASSLGAGTSGSDEQYF
TGCGCCAGCAGCTTGGGCGCCGGGACTAGCGGGAGTGACGAGCAGTACTTC
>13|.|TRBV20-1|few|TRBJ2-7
CSARRQISYEQYF
TGCAGTGCTAGAAGGCAGATCTCCTACGAGCAGTACTTC
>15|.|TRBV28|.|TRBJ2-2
CASSSTGMDTGELFF
TGTGCCAGCAGTTCCACAGGGATGGACACCGGGGAGCTGTTTTTT
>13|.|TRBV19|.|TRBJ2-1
CASSITKAGEQFF
TGTGCCAGTAGTATCACGAAGGCGGGTGAGCAGTTCTTC
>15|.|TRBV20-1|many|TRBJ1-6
CSARAAGEKLTPLHF
TGCAGTGCTAGGGCGGCAGGGGAAAAGTTGACACCCCTCCACTTT
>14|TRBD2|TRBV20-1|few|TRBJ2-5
CSASAGAGEETQYF
TGCAGTGCTTCAGCGGGAGCGGGGGAAGAGACCCAGTACTTC
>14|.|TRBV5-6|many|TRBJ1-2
CASSLAGLTSGYTF
TGTGCCAGCAGCTTGGCCGGGCTGACTTCTGGCTACACCTTC
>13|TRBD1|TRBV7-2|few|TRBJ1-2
CASSPGQPEGYTF
TGTGCCAGCAGCCCGGGACAGCCCGAGGGCTACACCTTC
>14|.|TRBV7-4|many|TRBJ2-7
CASSFGKPSYEQYF
TGTGCCAGCAGCTTCGGAAAACCTAGCTACGAGCAGTACTTC
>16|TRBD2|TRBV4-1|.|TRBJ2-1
CASSQRTSGGYNEQFF
TGCGCCAGCAGCCAGAGGACTAGCGGGGGATACAATGAGCAGTTCTTC
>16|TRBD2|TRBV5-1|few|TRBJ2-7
CASSLAGLGLSYEQYF
TGCGCCAGCAGCTTGGCCGGGTTGGGACTATCCTACGAGCAGTACTTC
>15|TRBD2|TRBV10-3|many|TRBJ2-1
CAISGAGGSHNEQFF
TGTGCCATCAGTGGGGCGGGAGGTTCTCACAATGAGCAGTTCTTC
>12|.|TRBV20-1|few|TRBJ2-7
CSARGLAREQYF
TGCAGTGCTAGGGGCCTAGCTCGCGAGCAGTACTTC
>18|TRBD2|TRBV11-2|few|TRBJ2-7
CASSLGGTSGFYSYEQYF
TGTGCCAGCAGCTTGGGTGGGACTAGCGGGTTTTACTCCTACGAGCAGTACTTC
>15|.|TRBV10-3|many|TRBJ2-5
CAISGSGNPQETQYF
TGTGCCATCAGTGGCTCGGGGAATCCCCAAGAGACCCAGTACTTC
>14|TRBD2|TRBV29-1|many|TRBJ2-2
CSVAGREATGELFF
TGCAGCGTTGCAGGGCGGGAGGCCACCGGGGAGCTGTTTTTT
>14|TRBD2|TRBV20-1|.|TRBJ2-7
CSATGSGGFYEQYF
TGCAGTGCAACCGGTAGCGGGGGTTTCTACGAGCAGTACTTC
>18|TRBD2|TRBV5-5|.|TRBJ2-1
CASSSASLGSSGFNEQFF
TGTGCCAGCAGCTCCGCTTCTCTCGGGTCTAGCGGGTTCAATGAGCAGTTCTTC
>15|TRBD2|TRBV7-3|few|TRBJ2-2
CASSLTGTSDGELFF
TGTGCCAGCAGCTTAACTGGGACTAGCGACGGGGAGCTGTTTTTT
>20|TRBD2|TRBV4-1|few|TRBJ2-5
CASSQSPRDLAGALQETQYF
TGCGCCAGCAGCCAAAGTCCCCGAGACCTAGCGGGAGCCCTGCAAGAGACCCAGTACTTC
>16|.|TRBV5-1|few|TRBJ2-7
CASSLNPAGSSYEQYF
TGCGCCAGCAGCTTGAACCCAGCGGGTAGCTCCTACGAGCAGTACTTC
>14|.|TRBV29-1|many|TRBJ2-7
CSVSGQSSSYEQYF
TGCAGCGTTTCTGGTCAGAGTTCTTCCTACGAGCAGTACTTC
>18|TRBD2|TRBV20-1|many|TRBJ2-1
CSATRSLAGKSSYNEQFF
TGCAGTGCGACCAGAAGTCTAGCGGGAAAAAGCTCCTACAATGAGCAGTTCTTC
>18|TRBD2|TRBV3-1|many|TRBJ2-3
CASSQEGTSGTTRDTQYF
TGTGCCAGCAGCCAAGAGGGGACTAGCGGGACCACGCGTGATACGCAGTATTTT
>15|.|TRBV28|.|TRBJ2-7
CATSVNVRGGYEQYF
TGTGCCACCTCAGTTAACGTGAGAGGTGGCTACGAGCAGTACTTC
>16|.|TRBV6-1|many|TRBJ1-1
CASSEARGHLNTEAFF
TGTGCCAGCAGTGAAGCGAGGGGCCATCTGAACACTGAAGCTTTCTTT
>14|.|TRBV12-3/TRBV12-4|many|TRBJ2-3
CASSFVGSTDTQYF
TGTGCCAGCAGTTTCGTGGGATCGACAGATACGCAGTATTTT
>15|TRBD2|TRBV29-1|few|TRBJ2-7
CSVEDRGGRAYEQYF
TGCAGCGTTGAAGATCGGGGCGGGAGGGCCTACGAGCAGTACTTC
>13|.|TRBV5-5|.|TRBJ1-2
CASSLSDASGYTF
TGTGCCAGCAGCTTGAGTGACGCAAGTGGCTACACCTTC
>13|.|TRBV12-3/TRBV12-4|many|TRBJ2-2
CASSFRSRWELFF
TGTGCCAGCAGTTTTCGTTCCCGGTGGGAGCTGTTTTTT
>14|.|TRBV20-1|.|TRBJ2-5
CSARDGAARETQYF
TGCAGTGCTAGAGATGGGGCAGCACGGGAGACCCAGTACTTC
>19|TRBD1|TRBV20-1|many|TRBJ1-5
CSASREPGQDYYSNQPQHF
TGCAGTGCTAGTCGTGAACCGGGACAGGACTACTATAGCAATCAGCCCCAGCATTTT
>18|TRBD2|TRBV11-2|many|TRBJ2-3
CASSLDSLAGGRTDTQYF
TGTGCCAGCAGCTTAGATTCTCTAGCGGGAGGTAGAACAGATACGCAGTATTTT
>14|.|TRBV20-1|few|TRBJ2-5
CSASGTVIPETQYF
TGCAGTGCTAGTGGTACCGTTATCCCGGAGACCCAGTACTTC
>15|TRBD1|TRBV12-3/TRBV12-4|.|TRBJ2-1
CASSSYRTGANEQFF
TGTGCCAGCAGTTCTTATCGGACAGGCGCCAATGAGCAGTTCTTC
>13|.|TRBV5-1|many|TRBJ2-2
CASSFSGLGELFF
TGCGCCAGCAGCTTTAGCGGCCTGGGGGAGCTGTTTTTT
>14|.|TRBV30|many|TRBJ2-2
CAWSVLRGNGELFF
TGTGCCTGGAGTGTATTAAGGGGGAACGGGGAGCTGTTTTTT
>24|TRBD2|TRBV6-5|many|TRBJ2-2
CASSFFEFGNREKAGGPHTGELFF
TGTGCCAGCAGTTTCTTCGAGTTCGGCAACAGGGAAAAAGCGGGAGGGCCGCACACCGGGGAGCTGTTTTTT
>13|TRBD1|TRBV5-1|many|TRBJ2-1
CASSLETGVVQFF
TGCGCCAGCAGCTTGGAGACAGGGGTTGTGCAGTTCTTC
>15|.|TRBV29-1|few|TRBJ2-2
CSVGFSERATGELFF
TGCAGCGTTGGGTTTAGCGAGAGAGCCACCGGGGAGCTGTTTTTT
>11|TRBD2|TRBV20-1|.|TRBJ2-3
CSGHGRDTQYF
TGCAGTGGTCACGGGAGGGATACGCAGTATTTT
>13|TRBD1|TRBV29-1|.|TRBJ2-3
CSSQPNRGDTQYF
TGCAGCTCCCAACCCAACAGGGGAGATACGCAGTATTTT
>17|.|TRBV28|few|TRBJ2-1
CATASWGPISSYNEQFF
TGTGCCACCGCGAGTTGGGGGCCGATCTCGTCCTACAATGAGCAGTTCTTC
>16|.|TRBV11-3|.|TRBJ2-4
CASSSLSALSRYIQYF
TGTGCCAGCAGCTCCTTAAGTGCCCTTAGTCGATACATTCAGTACTTC
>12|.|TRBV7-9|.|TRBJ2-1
CASSPFHNEQFF
TGTGCCAGCAGCCCTTTCCACAATGAGCAGTTCTTC
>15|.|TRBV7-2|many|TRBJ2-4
CASSLTGSRKNIQYF
TGTGCCAGCAGCTTAACCGGGAGTCGCAAAAACATTCAGTACTTC
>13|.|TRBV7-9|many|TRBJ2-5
CASSLISIETQYF
TGTGCCAGCAGCTTAATTAGCATTGAGACCCAGTACTTC
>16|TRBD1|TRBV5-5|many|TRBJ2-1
CASSLESGGSYNEQFF
TGTGCCAGCAGCTTGGAATCAGGGGGCTCCTACAATGAGCAGTTCTTC
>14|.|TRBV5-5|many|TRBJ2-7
CASSSGTRIYEQYF
TGTGCCAGCAGCTCCGGGACCAGAATCTACGAGCAGTACTTC
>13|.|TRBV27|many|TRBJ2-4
CASSPLAKNIQYF
TGTGCCAGTTCCCCTCTAGCCAAAAACATTCAGTACTTC